This T cell receptor beta chain was obtained from a study of T-cell memory formation after mild COVID-19. Study results and caveats: Unconfirmed was the SARS-CoV-2 specificity of second-wave clones that peaked on day 37. Contracting clones from day 15 to 85 had balanced CD4/CD8; later expanders favoured CD4+.

This clonotype was detected a few times. Its antigen is still unknown. After 5'RACE with constant-segment primers, TCR alpha and TCR beta cDNA libraries carrying sample barcodes and UMIs were obtained. TCRdb reanalysed the 5' RACE reads using MiXCR and keeps one entry per CDR3 protein. The table records around 140,000 distinct CDR3 sequences, under 30% of them present only once. Between the trimmed V and J ends, which lost 4 bases and 5 bases, there was a span of 21 bases. Germline CDR1 and CDR2: SEHNR and FQNEAQ (reference sequence). The CDR3 has 17 amino acids. The sequence came from an adult woman who had mild COVID-19 (a few samples of this study predate the infection). Cell type and time point are not known. This chain connects TRBV7-9 to TRBJ2-1, with D perhaps TRBD2 (5 bases). Specimen: PBMCs or a T cell subset sorted from them (not recorded which). This CDR3 reads CASSSPLGGQLDNEQFF. The DNA for the CDR3 is TGTGCCAGCAGCTCCCCCCTCGGCGGGCAGCTTGACAATGAGCAGTTCTTC. Variable domain in full (rest from reference TRBV7-9 and TRBJ2-1): DTGVSQNPRHKITKRGQNVTFRCDPISEHNRLYWYRQTLGQGPEFLTYFQNEAQLEKSRLLSDRFSAERPKGSFSTLEIQRTEQGDSAMYLCASSSPLGGQLDNEQFFGPGTRLTVL.